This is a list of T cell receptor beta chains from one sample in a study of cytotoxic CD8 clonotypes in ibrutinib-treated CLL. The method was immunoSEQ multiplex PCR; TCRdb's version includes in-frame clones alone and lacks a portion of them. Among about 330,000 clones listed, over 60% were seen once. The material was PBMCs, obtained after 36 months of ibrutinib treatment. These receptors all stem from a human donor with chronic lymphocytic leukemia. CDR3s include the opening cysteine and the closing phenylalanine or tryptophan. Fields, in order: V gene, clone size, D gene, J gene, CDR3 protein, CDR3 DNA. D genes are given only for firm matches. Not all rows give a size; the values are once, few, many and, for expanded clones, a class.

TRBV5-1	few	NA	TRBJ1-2	CASSLGSTEDGYTF	TGCGCCAGCAGCTTGGGATCGACAGAGGATGGCTACACCTTC
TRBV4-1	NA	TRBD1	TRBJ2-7	CASSQASGQGVFYEQYF	TGCGCCAGCAGCCAAGCCTCAGGACAGGGCGTATTCTACGAGCAGTACTTC
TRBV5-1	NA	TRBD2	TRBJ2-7	CASSLGLAGGYEQYF	TGCGCCAGCAGCTTGGGTCTAGCGGGAGGTTACGAGCAGTACTTC
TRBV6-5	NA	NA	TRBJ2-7	CASSVTNSYEQYF	TGTGCCAGCAGTGTGACAAATTCCTACGAGCAGTACTTC
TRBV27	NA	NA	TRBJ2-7	CASSLIDSHEQYF	TGTGCCAGCAGCCTGATAGATTCCCACGAGCAGTACTTC
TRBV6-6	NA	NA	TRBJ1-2	CASSYPDRRGYTF	TGTGCCAGCAGTTACCCAGACAGGCGAGGCTACACCTTC
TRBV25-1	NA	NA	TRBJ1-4	CASSAFTPGEKLFF	TGTGCCAGCAGCGCATTTACACCAGGAGAAAAACTGTTTTTT
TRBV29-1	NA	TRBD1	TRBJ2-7	CSVPGQGTYEQYF	TGCAGCGTCCCGGGACAGGGGACCTACGAGCAGTACTTC
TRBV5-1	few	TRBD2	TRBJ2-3	CASSLVLAGGRTDTQYF	TGCGCCAGCAGCTTGGTACTAGCGGGGGGACGCACAGATACGCAGTATTTT
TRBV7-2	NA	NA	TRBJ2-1	CASSSPNWNEQFF	TGTGCCAGCAGCTCCCCTAATTGGAATGAGCAGTTCTTC
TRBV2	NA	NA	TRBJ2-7	CASSEALGRGYGRYEQYF	TGTGCCAGCAGTGAAGCATTGGGCAGGGGTTACGGCCGCTACGAGCAGTACTTC
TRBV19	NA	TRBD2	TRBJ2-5	CASSITLAGQETQYF	TGTGCCAGTAGTATTACACTAGCGGGCCAAGAGACCCAGTACTTC
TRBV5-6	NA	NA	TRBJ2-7	CASSLGYRFFGEQYF	TGTGCCAGCAGCTTAGGGTATCGGTTTTTCGGAGAGCAGTACTTC
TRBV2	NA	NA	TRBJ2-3	CASSEGGRGYTDTQYF	TGTGCCAGCAGTGAAGGAGGGCGGGGTTACACAGATACGCAGTATTTT
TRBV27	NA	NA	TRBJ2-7	CASSPGGGWNYEQYF	TGTGCCAGCAGTCCAGGGGGGGGGTGGAACTACGAGCAGTACTTC
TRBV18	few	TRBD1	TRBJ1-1	CASSRSGQRNTEAFF	TGTGCCAGCTCACGCTCGGGACAGAGGAACACTGAAGCTTTCTTT
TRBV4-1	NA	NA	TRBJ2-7	CASSRWGAGTNEQYF	TGCGCCAGCAGCCGTTGGGGGGCAGGTACTAACGAGCAGTACTTC
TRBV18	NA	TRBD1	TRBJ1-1	CASSPEPGTGPEAFF	TGTGCCAGCTCACCAGAGCCCGGGACAGGGCCTGAAGCTTTCTTT
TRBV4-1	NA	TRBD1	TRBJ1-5	CASSPRGASNQPQHF	TGCGCCAGCAGCCCCAGGGGGGCTAGCAATCAGCCCCAGCATTTT
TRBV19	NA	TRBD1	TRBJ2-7	CASSIRDRGTYEQYF	TGTGCCAGTAGTATAAGGGACAGGGGAACCTACGAGCAGTACTTC
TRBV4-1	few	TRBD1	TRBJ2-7	CAKDRAPGEQYF	TGCGCCAAAGACAGGGCACCGGGGGAGCAGTACTTC
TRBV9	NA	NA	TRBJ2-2	CASKGAGGELFF	TGTGCCAGCAAAGGGGCGGGCGGGGAGCTGTTTTTT
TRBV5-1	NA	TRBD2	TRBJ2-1	CASSLRRTSGTDNEQFF	TGCGCCAGCAGCTTGCGCCGGACTAGCGGGACGGACAATGAGCAGTTCTTC
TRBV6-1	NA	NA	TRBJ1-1	CASSGLTENTEAFF	TGTGCCAGCAGTGGCCTGACGGAAAACACTGAAGCTTTCTTT
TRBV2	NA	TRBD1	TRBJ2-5	CASSTGAGRETQYF	TGTGCCAGCAGCACAGGGGCAGGTCGAGAGACCCAGTACTTC
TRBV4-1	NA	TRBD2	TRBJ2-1	CASSQELAGFNNEQFF	TGCGCCAGCAGCCAAGAGCTAGCGGGGTTTAACAATGAGCAGTTCTTC
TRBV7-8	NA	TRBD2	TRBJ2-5	CASSLLPLAGGQETQYF	TGTGCCAGCAGCTTACTACCTCTAGCGGGGGGGCAAGAGACCCAGTACTTC
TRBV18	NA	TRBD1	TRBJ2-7	CASSPRAGQGGYEQYF	TGTGCCAGCTCACCGCGGGCGGGACAGGGGGGATACGAGCAGTACTTC
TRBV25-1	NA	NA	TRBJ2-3	CASSEAWGSSTDTQYF	TGTGCCAGCAGTGAAGCATGGGGGAGTAGCACAGATACGCAGTATTTT
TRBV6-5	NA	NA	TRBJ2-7	CASSPRDSYYEQYF	TGTGCCAGCAGTCCCCGGGACTCTTACTACGAGCAGTACTTC
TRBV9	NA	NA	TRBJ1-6	CASSGTGALKSPLHF	TGTGCCAGCAGCGGAACAGGAGCCCTAAAGTCACCCCTCCACTTT
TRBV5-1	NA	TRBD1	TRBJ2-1	CASSLEGQPRAEQFF	TGCGCCAGCAGCTTGGAGGGACAGCCTAGGGCTGAGCAGTTCTTC
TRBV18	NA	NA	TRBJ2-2	CASSENPHTGELFF	TGTGCCAGCTCAGAGAATCCTCACACCGGGGAGCTGTTTTTT
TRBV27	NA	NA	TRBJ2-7	CASSSQDRAYEQYF	TGTGCCAGCAGTTCCCAGGACAGAGCCTACGAGCAGTACTTC
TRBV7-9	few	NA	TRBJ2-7	CASSWDQYEQYF	TGTGCCAGCAGCTGGGATCAATACGAGCAGTACTTC
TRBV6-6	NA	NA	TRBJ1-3	CASTTLRGLSGNTIYF	TGTGCCAGCACCACACTAAGGGGCCTCTCTGGAAACACCATATATTTT
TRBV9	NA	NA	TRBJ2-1	CASSGGVPYNEQFF	TGTGCCAGCAGTGGCGGGGTACCTTACAATGAGCAGTTCTTC
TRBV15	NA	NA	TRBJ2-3	CATSRDFGGGADTQYF	TGTGCCACCAGCAGAGATTTTGGGGGAGGCGCAGATACGCAGTATTTT
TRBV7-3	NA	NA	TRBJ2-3	CASSLGWVSSTDTQYF	TGTGCCAGCAGCTTAGGGTGGGTTTCAAGCACAGATACGCAGTATTTT
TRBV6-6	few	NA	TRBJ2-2	CASRPIGAGELFF	TGTGCCAGCAGGCCTATCGGTGCCGGGGAGCTGTTTTTT
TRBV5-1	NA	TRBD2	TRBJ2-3	CASSFDAGGLSTDTQYF	TGCGCCAGCAGCTTTGATGCGGGGGGCCTAAGCACAGATACGCAGTATTTT
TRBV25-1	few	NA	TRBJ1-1	CASSDSRTGEAFF	TGTGCCAGCAGTGACTCTCGGACCGGAGAAGCTTTCTTT
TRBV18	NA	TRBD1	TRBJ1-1	CASSSDRGAEAFF	TGTGCCAGCTCATCAGACAGGGGCGCTGAAGCTTTCTTT
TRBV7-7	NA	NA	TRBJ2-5	CASSPRFLDQETQYF	TGTGCCAGCAGCCCCAGGTTTCTAGACCAAGAGACCCAGTACTTC
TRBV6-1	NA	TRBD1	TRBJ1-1	CASSEARTGGSEAFF	TGTGCCAGCAGTGAAGCCCGGACAGGGGGCTCTGAAGCTTTCTTT
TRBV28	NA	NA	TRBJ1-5	CASSPRGWVRPPYRYGQPQHF	TGTGCCAGCAGTCCTCGCGGCTGGGTGCGGCCCCCTTACAGGTACGGTCAGCCCCAGCATTTT
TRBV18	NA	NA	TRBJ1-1	CASSPPRSDMNTEAFF	TGTGCCAGCTCACCACCGAGGAGCGATATGAACACTGAAGCTTTCTTT
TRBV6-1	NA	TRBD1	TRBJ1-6	CASSEVLGTGTYNSPLHF	TGTGCCAGCAGTGAAGTGTTGGGGACAGGGACCTATAATTCACCCCTCCACTTT
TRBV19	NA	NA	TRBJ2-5	CASSQGYQETQYF	TGTGCCAGTAGTCAGGGCTACCAAGAGACCCAGTACTTC
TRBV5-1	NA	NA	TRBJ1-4	CASSLVGETGEKLFF	TGCGCCAGCAGCTTGGTGGGGGAAACCGGTGAAAAACTGTTTTTT
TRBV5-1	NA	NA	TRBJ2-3	CASSARGADTQYF	TGCGCCAGCAGCGCAAGAGGGGCAGATACGCAGTATTTT
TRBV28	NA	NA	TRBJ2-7	CASMEGNGSYEQYF	TGTGCCAGCATGGAAGGCAATGGCTCCTACGAGCAGTACTTC
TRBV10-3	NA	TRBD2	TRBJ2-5	CATELGLAGVGETQYF	TGTGCCACCGAGTTAGGACTAGCGGGAGTGGGGGAGACCCAGTACTTC
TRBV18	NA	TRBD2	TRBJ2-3	CASSRRTSGVADTQYF	TGTGCCAGCTCACGACGGACTAGCGGGGTTGCAGATACGCAGTATTTT
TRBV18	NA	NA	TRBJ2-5	CASSPLGTTPTRPTETQYF	TGTGCCAGCTCACCACTGGGGACAACGCCTACCCGACCAACGGAGACCCAGTACTTC
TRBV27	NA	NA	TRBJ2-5	CASSLSSRGETQYF	TGTGCCAGCAGTTTATCTAGCCGGGGAGAGACCCAGTACTTC
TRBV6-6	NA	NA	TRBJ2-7	CASSYFWERDEQYF	TGTGCCAGCAGTTACTTCTGGGAACGGGACGAGCAGTACTTC
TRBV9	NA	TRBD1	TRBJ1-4	CASAGQTGAEKLFF	TGTGCCAGCGCTGGACAGACAGGGGCTGAAAAACTGTTTTTT
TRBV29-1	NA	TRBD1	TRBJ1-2	CSVEDPTGAGGYTF	TGCAGCGTTGAAGATCCGACAGGGGCGGGAGGCTACACCTTC
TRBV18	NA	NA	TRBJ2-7	CASSPPGVGAYEQYF	TGTGCCAGCTCACCACCCGGGGTAGGAGCCTACGAGCAGTACTTC